Following are 15 T cell receptor beta chains from one sample sequenced in a study of blood T cell repertoires in COVID-19. Profiled with immunoSEQ multiplex PCR; TCRdb holds only in-frame clones, not every one. The sample lists some 62,000 clones; 88% were seen once. The material sequenced was peripheral blood. The receptors here all came from a human donor in a cohort sampled during active COVID-19.

This chain uses TRBV5-4 with TRBJ2-5; 10 bases align to TRBD2. Germline CDR1 reads SGHNT; CDR2 reads YYREEE (reference sequence). Germline trimming cut 4 bases from V and 4 bases from J; bases unmatched to any gene: 4. This CDR3 region has 14 residues. The CDR3 nucleotides read TGTGCCAGCAGCCCCCGACTAGCGGGAGAGACCCAGTACTTC. Protein product: CASSPRLAGETQYF.

This clone was detected once. This rearrangement joins TRBV2 to TRBJ1-6; 8 bases fit TRBD1. Germline V CDR1 and CDR2: SNHLY, FYNNEI. CDR3 length equals 15 residues. V trimming: 3 bases; J trimming: 9 bases; junction bases outside the gene matches: 7. As DNA, the CDR3 is TGTGCCAGCAGTGATGAACAGGGGGTTCGTTCACCCCTCCACTTT. This translates into CASSDEQGVRSPLHF.

This clone showed up just once. The gene calls are TRBV5-1 and TRBJ1-4, with D unresolved. CDR3 length: 13 amino acids. Trimming shortened V by 4 bases and J by 8 bases, and 12 bases separated the two germline ends. Germline V lookup: CDR1 SGHRS, CDR2 YFSETQ. CDR3: CASSPDVEEKLFF. The DNA for the CDR3 is TGCGCCAGCAGCCCCGATGTGGAGGAAAAACTGTTTTTT.

J is TRBJ2-5 and V is TRBV3-1 (or the pseudogene TRBV3-2), with a weak D call TRBD1 (6 bases). V lost 0 bases to trimming and J lost 5 bases, with 7 bases between them. This CDR3 is built from 13 residues. Germline CDR1 reads LGHDT; CDR2 reads YNNKEL (reference sequence). CDR3 nucleotide sequence: TGTGCCAGCAGCCAAGATAGGGGGGAGACCCAGTACTTC. Translated, it gives CASSQDRGETQYF.

V and J are TRBV5-6 and TRBJ2-3, with a possible D match to TRBD2 (6 bases). With 2 bases removed from V and 0 bases from J, the gap between germline ends came to 10 bases. In germline, CDR1 is SGHDT, CDR2 YYEEEE. CDR3 size: 15 residues. Here the CDR3 DNA reads TGTGCCAGCAGCTTAGGAGGGCTCAGCACAGATACGCAGTATTTT. Its translation: CASSLGGLSTDTQYF.

The V gene is TRBV3-1 (or the pseudogene TRBV3-2), the J gene TRBJ2-1; 10 positions match TRBD2. V was pared by 3 bases and J by 4 bases, with 12 bases of the junction left unmatched. Per the germline V gene, CDR1 is LGHDT and CDR2 is YNNKEL (reference sequence). The CDR3 consists of 18 residues. DNA for the CDR3: TGTGCCAGCAGCCATCGAATCAGGGCTAGCGGGAGATACAATGAGCAGTTCTTC. It yields the protein CASSHRIRASGRYNEQFF.

This sequence joins TRBV30 and TRBJ2-3, with 7 bases lining up with TRBD2. This CDR3 contains 15 residues. V lost 1 base, J lost 5 bases, and 9 bases stayed unmatched. The V gene's germline CDR1 is GTSNPN and CDR2 SVGIG (reference sequence). The CDR3 bases are TGTGCCTGGAGTGAGAAAGCGGGATACTTAGATACGCAGTATTTT. Amino acid sequence: CAWSEKAGYLDTQYF.

The gene calls are TRBV29-1 and TRBJ2-3; TRBD2 agrees at 8 bases. The CDR3 length is 13 residues. V was pared by 5 bases and J by 5 bases, with 6 bases of the junction left unmatched. Germline CDR1 reads SQVTM; CDR2 reads ANQGSEA. The CDR3 DNA sequence: TGCAGCGTTAACGGGGGGGCCGTAGATACGCAGTATTTT. As protein: CSVNGGAVDTQYF.

This clone was observed a single time. The rearrangement joins TRBV19 to TRBJ1-5; tentatively, D is TRBD1 (6 bases). V was clipped by 1 base and J by 7 bases, with 11 bases between them. This CDR3 has 14 amino acids. CDR1 and CDR2 from the germline V gene are LNHDA and SQIVND (reference sequence). The CDR3 coding sequence is TGTGCCAGTAGTATAGGCGGGGGCGGCCAGCCCCAGCATTTT. It specifies CASSIGGGGQPQHF.

This chain joins TRBV9 and TRBJ2-1; 9 bases are a match to TRBD2. The CDR3 consists of 18 residues. V trimming: 0 bases; J trimming: 6 bases; junction bases outside the gene matches: 13. From germline, CDR1 is SGDLS and CDR2 YYNGEE. In DNA form, the CDR3 reads TGTGCCAGCAGCGTAGCGGGTCAGCGGGGGGCCGGTATCAATGAGCAGTTCTTC. Its protein is CASSVAGQRGAGINEQFF.

J is TRBJ2-5 and V is TRBV5-1; D perhaps matches TRBD1 (5 bases). The CDR3 is 12 residues long. The V gene's germline CDR1 is SGHRS and CDR2 YFSETQ. V was trimmed by 4 bases and J by 5 bases, leaving 9 bases between them. The CDR3 DNA follows: TGCGCCAGCAGCCTCTCAGGGGAGACCCAGTACTTC. Translated: CASSLSGETQYF.

The chain couples TRBV6-4 to TRBJ2-7; D is uncertain. The CDR3 sequence is 13 residues long. The germline V gene has CDR1 MRHNA and CDR2 SNTAGT. V was trimmed by 6 bases and J by 6 bases, leaving 15 bases between them. The CDR3 spells CASRDPFSLEQYF. The CDR3 DNA is TGTGCCAGCAGAGACCCCTTCTCACTCGAGCAGTACTTC.

This chain joins TRBV7-2 and TRBJ2-5; D not resolved. The CDR3 covers 15 residues. V was clipped by 2 bases and J by 2 bases, with 12 bases between them. Germline CDR1 SGHTA, CDR2 FQGNSA. CDR3 coding DNA: TGTGCCAGCAGCTTAATTAGAACTGAACAAGAGACCCAGTACTTC. Protein product: CASSLIRTEQETQYF.

The chain uses TRBV7-2 and TRBJ1-6, with D possibly being TRBD1 (5 bases). V dropped 5 bases and J dropped 6 bases, with 14 bases sitting between them. This CDR3 has 15 residues. Germline V gives CDR1 SGHTA, CDR2 FQGNSA. CDR3: CASSLQGGGNSPLHF. In nucleotides, the CDR3 is TGTGCCAGCAGCCTCCAGGGAGGTGGTAATTCACCCCTCCACTTT.

The rearrangement uses TRBV7-9 and TRBJ1-1; no clear D. The CDR3 extends over 15 amino acids. V was pared by 6 bases and J by 0 bases, with 14 bases between. CDR1 SEHNR and CDR2 FQNEAQ come from the germline V gene (reference sequence). The CDR3 here is CASSYLWAMNTEAFF. CDR3 in DNA: TGTGCCAGCAGTTACCTCTGGGCCATGAACACTGAAGCTTTCTTT.